This T cell receptor beta chain emerged from a study of blood T cell repertoires in COVID-19. Study summary: Nucleic acid was either cDNA or gDNA, and it came from T cells, B-cell-depleted T cells, or PBMCs.

V trimming: 6 bases; J trimming: 2 bases; junction bases outside the gene matches: 14. This CDR3 contains 17 residues. Germline-derived CDR1 and CDR2 are SNHLY and FYNNEI. Produced via immunoSEQ multiplex PCR; TCRdb's table is partial and in-frame only. The table records some 260,000 clones, 70% to 90% of them present only once. Seattle enrolled patients during active infection and tracked them longitudinally. This TCR derives from a woman aged 25 to 39 with COVID-19, enrolled during active disease. The chain carries TRBV2 and TRBJ2-3, with 7 positions matching TRBD1. The sequenced sample was peripheral blood. CDR3 amino acids: CASSPSPGQEYTDTQYF. In DNA, the CDR3 is TGTGCCAGCAGCCCCTCCCCCGGACAGGAGTACACAGATACGCAGTATTTT.